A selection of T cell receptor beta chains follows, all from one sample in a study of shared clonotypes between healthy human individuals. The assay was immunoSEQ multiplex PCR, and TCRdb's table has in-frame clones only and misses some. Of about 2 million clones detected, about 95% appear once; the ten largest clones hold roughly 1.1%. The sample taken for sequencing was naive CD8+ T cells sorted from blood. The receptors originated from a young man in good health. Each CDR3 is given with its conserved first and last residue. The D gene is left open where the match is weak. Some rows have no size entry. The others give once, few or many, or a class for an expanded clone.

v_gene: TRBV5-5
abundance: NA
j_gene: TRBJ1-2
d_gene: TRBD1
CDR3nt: TGTGCCAGCAGCGGCGGGACAGGGGGCTGGTATGGCTACACCTTC
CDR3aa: CASSGGTGGWYGYTF

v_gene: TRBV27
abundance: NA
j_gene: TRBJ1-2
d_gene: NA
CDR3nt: TGTGCCAGCAGTTCGGGCGATGGCTACACCTTC
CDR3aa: CASSSGDGYTF

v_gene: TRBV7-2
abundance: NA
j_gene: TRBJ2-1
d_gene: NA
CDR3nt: TGTGCCAGCAGCTCCTCGGGGACCTACAATGAGCAGTTCTTC
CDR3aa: CASSSSGTYNEQFF

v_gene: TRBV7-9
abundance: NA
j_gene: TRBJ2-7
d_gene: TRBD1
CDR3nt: TGTGCCAGCAGCTTAGCATCTGGCGGGACAGGGGCCTACGAGCAGTACTTC
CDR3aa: CASSLASGGTGAYEQYF

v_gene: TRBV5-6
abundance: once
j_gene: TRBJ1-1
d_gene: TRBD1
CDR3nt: TGTGCCAGCAGACCGGACAGGGGAGGCACTGAAGCTTTCTTT
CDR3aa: CASRPDRGGTEAFF

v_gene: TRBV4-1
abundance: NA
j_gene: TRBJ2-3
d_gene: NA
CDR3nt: TGCGCCAGCAGCCACGGAATTACTAGCACAGATACGCAGTATTTT
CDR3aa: CASSHGITSTDTQYF

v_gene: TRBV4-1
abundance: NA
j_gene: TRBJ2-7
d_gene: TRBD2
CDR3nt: TGCGCCAGCAGCCAAGATTGGGCTAGCGGATTACACTACGAGCAGTACTTC
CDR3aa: CASSQDWASGLHYEQYF

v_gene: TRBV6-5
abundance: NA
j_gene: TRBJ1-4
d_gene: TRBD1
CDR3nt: TGTGCCAGCAGTCGGGACAGCCAAGAAAAACTGTTTTTT
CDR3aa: CASSRDSQEKLFF

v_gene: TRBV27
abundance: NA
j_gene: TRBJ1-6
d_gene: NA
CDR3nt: TGTGCCAGCAGTTTGGGGAATTCACCCCTCCACTTT
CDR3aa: CASSLGNSPLHF

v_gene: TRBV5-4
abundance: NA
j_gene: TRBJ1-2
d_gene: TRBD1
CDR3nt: TGTGCCAGCAGCTCGGGCGGGGACAGCCCCTATGGCTACACCTTC
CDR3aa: CASSSGGDSPYGYTF

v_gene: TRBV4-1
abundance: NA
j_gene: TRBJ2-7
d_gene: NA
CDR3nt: TGCGCCAGCAGCTATCCAGGGGCCATCGAGCAGTACTTC
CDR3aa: CASSYPGAIEQYF

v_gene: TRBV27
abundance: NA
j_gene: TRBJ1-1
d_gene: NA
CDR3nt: TGTGCCAGCAGTTTACTACCGCCGAGGGAAGCTTTCTTT
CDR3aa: CASSLLPPREAFF

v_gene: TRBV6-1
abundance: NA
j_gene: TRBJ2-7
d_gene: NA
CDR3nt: TGTGCCAGCAGTGAAATGGACTGGGACGCAGCCTACGAGCAGTACTTC
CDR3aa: CASSEMDWDAAYEQYF

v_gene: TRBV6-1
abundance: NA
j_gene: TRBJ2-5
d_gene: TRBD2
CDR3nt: TGTGCCAGCAGTGGGACTAGCGGGGGGTTCCAAGAGACCCAGTACTTC
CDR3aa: CASSGTSGGFQETQYF

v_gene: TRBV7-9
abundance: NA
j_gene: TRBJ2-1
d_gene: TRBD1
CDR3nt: TGTGCCAGCAGCTCCGGGACAGAAAATGAGCAGTTCTTC
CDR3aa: CASSSGTENEQFF

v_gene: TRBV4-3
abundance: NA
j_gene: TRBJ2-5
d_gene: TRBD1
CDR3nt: TGCGCCAGCAGCCCACACTCCGGGACAGGGACTGTGGAGACCCAGTACTTC
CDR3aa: CASSPHSGTGTVETQYF

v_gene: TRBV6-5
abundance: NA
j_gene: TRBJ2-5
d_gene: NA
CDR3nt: TGTGCCAGCAGTTACACGGGATCCCAAGAGACCCAGTACTTC
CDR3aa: CASSYTGSQETQYF

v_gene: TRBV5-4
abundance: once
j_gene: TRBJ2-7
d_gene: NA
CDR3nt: TGTGCCAGCAGCTTGGGCCGGGACGAGCAGTACTTC
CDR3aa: CASSLGRDEQYF

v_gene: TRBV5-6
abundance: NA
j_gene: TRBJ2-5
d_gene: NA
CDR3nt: TGTGCCAGCAGCTTGGAGTTATTCAGGGAGACCCAGTACTTC
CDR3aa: CASSLELFRETQYF

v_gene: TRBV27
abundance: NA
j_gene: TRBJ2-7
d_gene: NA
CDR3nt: TGTGCCAGCAGTTTAGGGGGAGTGCCCTACGAGCAGTACTTC
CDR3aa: CASSLGGVPYEQYF

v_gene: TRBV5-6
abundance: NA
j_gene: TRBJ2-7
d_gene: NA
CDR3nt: TGTGCCAGCAGCTTGGGAGTGGGTTACGAGCAGTACTTC
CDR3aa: CASSLGVGYEQYF

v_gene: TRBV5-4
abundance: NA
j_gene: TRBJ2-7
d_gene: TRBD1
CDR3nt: TGTGCCAGCAGCTTGACAGGGGCCTACGAGCAGTACTTC
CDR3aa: CASSLTGAYEQYF

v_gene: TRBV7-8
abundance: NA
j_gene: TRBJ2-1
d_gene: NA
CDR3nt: TGTGCCAGCAGCTTCTATAGCGGAGACTCCTACAATGAGCAGTTCTTC
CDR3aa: CASSFYSGDSYNEQFF

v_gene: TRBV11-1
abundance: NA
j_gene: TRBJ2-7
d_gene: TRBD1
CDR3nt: TGTGCCAGCAGCTGGGACAGGACCTACGAGCAGTACTTC
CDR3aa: CASSWDRTYEQYF

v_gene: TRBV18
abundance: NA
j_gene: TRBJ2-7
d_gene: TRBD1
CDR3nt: TGTGCCAGCTCACCAGGTGACAGGGGGTTGCACTTC
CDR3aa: CASSPGDRGLHF

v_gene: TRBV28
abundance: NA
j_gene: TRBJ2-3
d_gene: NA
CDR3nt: TGTGCCAGCAGTTATGCAGATACGCAGTATTTT
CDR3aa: CASSYADTQYF

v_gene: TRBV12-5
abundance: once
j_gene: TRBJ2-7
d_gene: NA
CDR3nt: TGTGCTAGTGCCTACGACAGGACGTACGAGCAGTACTTC
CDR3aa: CASAYDRTYEQYF

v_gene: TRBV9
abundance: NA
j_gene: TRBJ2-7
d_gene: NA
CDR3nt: TGTGCCAGCAGCGTAGCCGGAGCCGGGATCTACGAGCAGTACTTC
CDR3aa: CASSVAGAGIYEQYF

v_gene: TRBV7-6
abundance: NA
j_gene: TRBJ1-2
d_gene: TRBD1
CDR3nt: TGTGCCAGCATCAGGGACAGGGGGACCTATGGCTACACCTTC
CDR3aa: CASIRDRGTYGYTF

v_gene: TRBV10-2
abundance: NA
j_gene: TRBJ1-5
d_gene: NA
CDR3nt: TGCGCCAGCAGTGACAGGAGGAGTAGCAATCAGCCCCAGCATTTT
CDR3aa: CASSDRRSSNQPQHF

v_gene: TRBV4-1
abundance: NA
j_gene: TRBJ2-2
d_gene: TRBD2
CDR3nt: TGCGCCAGCAGCCAAGCCGTCGGACTAGCGAAAAACACCGGGGAGCTGTTTTTT
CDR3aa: CASSQAVGLAKNTGELFF

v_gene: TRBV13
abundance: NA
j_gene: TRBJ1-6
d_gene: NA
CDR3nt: TGTGCCAGCAGCTTAAGGGGAGTCCTGGAGACGTCACCCCTCCACTTT
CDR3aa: CASSLRGVLETSPLHF

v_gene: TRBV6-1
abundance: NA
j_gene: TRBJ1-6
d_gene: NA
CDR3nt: TGTGCCAGCAGTGAAGGGAATTCACCCCTCCACTTT
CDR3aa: CASSEGNSPLHF

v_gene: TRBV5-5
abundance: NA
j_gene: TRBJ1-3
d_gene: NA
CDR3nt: TGTGCCAGCAGCCCCGGGGGATCATCTGGAAACACCATATATTTT
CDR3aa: CASSPGGSSGNTIYF

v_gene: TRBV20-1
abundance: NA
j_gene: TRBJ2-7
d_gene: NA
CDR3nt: TGCAGTGCTAGCTATACTCCAGTTTGTTTCTTC
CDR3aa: CSASYTPVCFF

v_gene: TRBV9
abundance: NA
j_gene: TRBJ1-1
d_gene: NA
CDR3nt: TGTGCCAGCAGCGTAGAGGGAGGGTTGGCTTTCTTT
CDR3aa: CASSVEGGLAFF

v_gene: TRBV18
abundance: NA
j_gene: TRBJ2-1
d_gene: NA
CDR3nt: TGTGCCAGCTCACCAAGGGAAACGTCCTACAATGAGCAGTTCTTC
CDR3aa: CASSPRETSYNEQFF

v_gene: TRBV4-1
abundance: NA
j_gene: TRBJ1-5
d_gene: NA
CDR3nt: TGCGCCAGCAGCCAGACTACCTATAGCAATCAGCCCCAGCATTTT
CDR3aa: CASSQTTYSNQPQHF

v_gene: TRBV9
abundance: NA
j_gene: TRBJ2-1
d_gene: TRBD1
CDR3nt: TGTGCCAGCAGCGTAGTAGGGACAGGGGGTAATGAGCAGTTCTTC
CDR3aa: CASSVVGTGGNEQFF

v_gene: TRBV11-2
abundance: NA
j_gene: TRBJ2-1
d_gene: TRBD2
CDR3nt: TGTGCCAGCAGAATACTAGCGGGCCCTTACAATGAGCAGTTCTTC
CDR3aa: CASRILAGPYNEQFF